A single sample is the source of the 20 T cell receptor beta chains below, sequenced in a study of regulatory T cells in long-lasting Graves disease. For TCR beta, libraries came from iRepertoire HTBI primers and Arm-PCR of CDR3 regions. TCRdb analysed the multiplex PCR reads with MiXCR anew, one entry per CDR3 protein. The table has 360,000 or so distinct CDR3 sequences, 12% seen once. The time point is: newly diagnosed GD, antithyroid drugs for less than 3 months. From RNA extracted from PBMCs, the TCR library was made. The same specimen was also included in a second study, on T cells in Graves' hyperthyroidism and ophthalmopathy.

Sequenced material: peripheral blood mononuclear cells (PBMCs), taken at new diagnosis, from a patient treated with antithyroid drugs. Receptors originate from a woman in her late teens or twenties with Graves disease.

This clonotype has ten or more counts. J is TRBJ2-3 and V is TRBV12-3 or TRBV12-4; D assignment may be TRBD1 or TRBD2 (5 bases each). V was cut by 5 bases and J by 2 bases, with 8 bases left in between. CDR3 length: 13 amino acids. DNA of the CDR3: TGTGCCAGCAGTCGGGGCGCCACAGATACGCAGTATTTT. It encodes CASSRGATDTQYF.

V gene TRBV20-1 combines with J gene TRBJ2-1; unclear D gene. The CDR3 sequence is 16 residues long. Germline V gene sequence: CDR1 DFQATT, CDR2 SNEGSKA (reference sequence). The V and J ends lost 0 bases and 7 bases respectively, with 19 bases between them. The CDR3 loop reads CSARDRRLRFKNEQFF. The DNA of the CDR3 is TGCAGTGCTAGAGATCGGCGGCTGAGATTCAAGAATGAGCAGTTCTTC.

This clonotype was picked up a small number of times. The V gene is TRBV19, the J gene TRBJ2-7; no clear D. CDR1 is LNHDA and CDR2 is SQIVND in the germline V gene (reference sequence). Trimming removed 9 bases at V and 3 bases at J, with 15 bases between. This CDR3 spans 13 amino acids. The CDR3 sequence: CASQRAPGYEQYF. The CDR3 region has the DNA TGTGCCAGCCAACGAGCCCCGGGCTACGAGCAGTACTTC.

The chain has TRBV29-1 and TRBJ2-1, with TRBD2 identical over 11 bases. V gave up 6 bases and J gave up 2 bases; unmatched junction bases: 9. Germline-derived CDR1 and CDR2 are SQVTM and ANQGSEA. The length of the CDR3 is 16 residues. In nucleotides, the CDR3 is TGCAGCGTGGGGGGTTTACTAGCGGGGGCCTACAATGAGCAGTTCTTC. It codes for CSVGGLLAGAYNEQFF.

The chain couples TRBV4-2 to TRBJ2-2, with 10 bases fitting TRBD2. Unmatched junction bases numbered 6, after V lost 2 bases and J lost 3 bases. The CDR3 loop spans 17 amino acids. The germline CDR1 and CDR2 sequences are LGHNA and YNFKEQ. Written as DNA, the CDR3 is TGTGCCAGCAGCCAATCTCTAGCGGGGGCGGACACCGGGGAGCTGTTTTTT. This codes for CASSQSLAGADTGELFF.

This chain links TRBV24-1 with TRBJ1-5; D gene unclear. Trimming took off 4 bases at V and 1 base at J, with 7 bases between the two ends. CDR1 is KGHDR, CDR2 SFDVKD, per germline. The length of the CDR3 is 14 residues. The CDR3 is CATSEEGSNQPQHF. CDR3 nucleotide sequence: TGTGCCACCAGTGAGGAGGGAAGCAATCAGCCCCAGCATTTT.

This clonotype was found many times. The chain joins TRBV12-3 or TRBV12-4 to TRBJ1-1; D is undetermined. There are 15 residues in the CDR3. Trimming removed 0 bases at V and 0 bases at J, with 8 bases between. The CDR3 DNA reads TGTGCCAGCAGTTTAGCAGGGCTGCTGAACACTGAAGCTTTCTTT. Its protein is CASSLAGLLNTEAFF.

The chain carries TRBV24-1 and TRBJ2-1, with D hard to call. V was pared by 0 bases and J by 8 bases, with 7 bases between. The CDR3 runs 13 residues. Germline CDR1 KGHDR, CDR2 SFDVKD. The CDR3 loop is CATSDLLVDEQFF. The CDR3 region has the DNA TGTGCCACCAGTGATTTGCTAGTGGATGAGCAGTTCTTC.

This clonotype was counted a few times. The J gene is TRBJ2-2, the V gene TRBV19; D gene unclear. Germline values: CDR1 LNHDA, CDR2 SQIVND (reference sequence). V lost 0 bases and J lost 5, with 4 bases in between. The CDR3 is made up of 13 amino acids. The CDR3 region has the DNA TGTGCCAGTAGTATAGACCTAACCGGGGAGCTGTTTTTT. This translates into CASSIDLTGELFF. Full variable domain (rest looked up from reference TRBV19 and TRBJ2-2): DGGITQSPKYLFRKEGQNVTLSCEQNLNHDAMYWYRQDPGQGLRLIYYSQIVNDFQKGDIAEGYSVSREKKESFPLTVTSAQKNPTAFYLCASSIDLTGELFFGEGSRLTVL.

In this sample, this clonotype turned up many times. The chain couples TRBV6-5 to TRBJ1-1, with D possibly being TRBD1 (5 bases). Germline V gives CDR1 MNHEY, CDR2 SVGAGI. The V end was cut by 2 bases, the J end by 2 bases, with 9 bases between. There are 14 residues in the CDR3. The CDR3 DNA reads as TGTGCCAGCAGTTACGGGGGACTAAACACTGAAGCTTTCTTT. It yields the protein CASSYGGLNTEAFF.

The table lists this clonotype with many counts. This chain links TRBV2 with TRBJ1-5; D is unresolved. Germline lookup yields CDR1 SNHLY and CDR2 FYNNEI. V shed 7 bases and J shed 0 bases, with 10 bases lying between them. The CDR3 has 14 residues. This chain's CDR3 is CASKPESSNQPQHF. The CDR3 DNA sequence: TGTGCCAGCAAACCGGAGTCTAGCAATCAGCCCCAGCATTTT.

This clonotype has ten or more counts. The chain couples TRBV2 to TRBJ1-2; TRBD1 is a possible D gene (5 bases). In germline, CDR1 is SNHLY, CDR2 FYNNEI. This CDR3 contains 14 residues. Trimming took 4 bases from V and 5 from J, leaving 14 bases between them. This CDR3 reads CASSAARGGYGYTF. DNA for the CDR3: TGTGCCAGCAGTGCGGCGAGGGGAGGATATGGCTACACCTTC.

This clonotype was recorded at least ten times. The chain recombines TRBV24-1 with TRBJ1-1; D might be TRBD1 (5 bases). Trimming left V 6 bases short and J 1 base short, with 20 bases between. The CDR3 extends over 17 amino acids. Germline V gives CDR1 KGHDR, CDR2 SFDVKD. The CDR3 sequence: CATSPRTQGRGNTEAFF. Written as DNA, the CDR3 is TGTGCCACCAGTCCACGAACTCAGGGTCGAGGGAACACTGAAGCTTTCTTT.

The sample holds many counts of this clonotype. V is TRBV18 and J is TRBJ2-2; D is undetermined. CDR3 length equals 14 residues. V lost 5 bases and J lost 6, with 13 bases in between. The germline V gene encodes CDR1 KGHSH and CDR2 LQKENI. This chain's CDR3 is CASSSLARAGELFF. CDR3 in DNA: TGTGCCAGCTCATCTTTAGCAAGGGCCGGGGAGCTGTTTTTT.

This clonotype was recorded many times. The genes are TRBV7-9 and TRBJ2-1; 9 bases are a match to TRBD1. Germline-derived CDR1 and CDR2 are SEHNR and FQNEAQ (reference sequence). V dropped 4 bases and J dropped 7; count of bases not matched to a gene: 2. The CDR3 consists of 13 residues. CDR3 region: CASSSGTGNEQFF. The CDR3 bases are TGTGCCAGCAGCTCCGGGACAGGGAATGAGCAGTTCTTC.

Of note for this clonotype: A read error is likely here: a far larger clone is one base away. V gene TRBV7-2 combines with J gene TRBJ1-5; tentative D call: TRBD1 (6 bases). The germline gives CDR1 SGHTA, CDR2 FQGNSA. The CDR3 is 16 amino acids. Trimming removed 1 base at V and 3 bases at J, with 13 bases between. In DNA, the CDR3 is TGTGCCAGCAGCTTAGATTGGGCAGGGGTCAATCAGCCCCAGCATTTT. This encodes CASSLDWAGVNQPQHF.

This clonotype was found a few times. Relative to the germline gene, one junction end is altered; a read error may explain this. The chain recombines TRBV6-2 or TRBV6-3 with TRBJ2-7; TRBD2 matches 14 bases. CDR3 length: 15 amino acids. Germline values: CDR1 MNHEY, CDR2 SVGEGT. The CDR3 loop is CASSPGTSGSYKQYF. Written as DNA, the CDR3 is TGTGCCAGCAGCCCCGGGACTAGCGGGAGCTACAAGCAGTACTTC.

This clonotype was seen at least ten times. This sequence joins TRBV10-3 and TRBJ2-5, with 9 bases identical to TRBD1. The CDR3 sequence is 14 residues long. The V and J ends lost 6 bases and 1 base, in that order; junction bases with no gene match: 3. Per the germline V gene, CDR1 is ENHRY and CDR2 is SYGVKD. CDR3 sequence (DNA): TGTGCCATCAGCTTGGGACAGGGCCAAGAGACCCAGTACTTC. Encoded protein: CAISLGQGQETQYF.

This clonotype appeared many times. The rearrangement uses TRBV7-8 and TRBJ1-5; D perhaps matches TRBD1 (5 bases). V lost 2 bases and J 7 bases, leaving 9 bases between the germline ends. Germline V gives CDR1 SGHVS, CDR2 FQNEAQ. This CDR3 is 13 amino acids long. This CDR3 reads CASSLRGEQPQHF. The CDR3 nucleotides read TGTGCCAGCAGCTTAAGAGGGGAACAGCCCCAGCATTTT.

This clonotype was found many times. This chain joins TRBV20-1 and TRBJ2-1; possibly TRBD1 or TRBD2 for D (5 bases each). CDR3 size: 15 residues. CDR1 DFQATT and CDR2 SNEGSKA come from the germline V gene (reference sequence). Trimming stripped 6 bases from V and 4 bases from J, with 19 bases between. The chain's CDR3 is CSAEPGPTVYNEQFF. DNA for the CDR3: TGCAGTGCCGAACCGGGGCCGACCGTTTACAATGAGCAGTTCTTC.